The 32 T cell receptor beta chains listed next were all sequenced from one sample in a study of circulating and synovial CD4+ cells in juvenile arthritis (dated by TCRdb to 2013 to 2014). The library was built by means of the immunoSEQ multiplex PCR assay. TCRdb's version of the immuneACCESS table is confined to in-frame rearrangements and falls short of the full clone set. An unresolved V gene accounts for under half of the shortfall where checked; the remainder is of unknown origin. The sample includes fewer than 35,000 clones, with around 95% observed a single time. 0.15% to 0.2% of the sample rests with the top ten. Sequences were obtained from CD4+ T cells from blood. The receptors were sampled from a human donor with juvenile idiopathic arthritis.

The gene calls are TRBV6-1 and TRBJ2-6; a possible D gene is TRBD1 (6 bases). The V gene's germline CDR1 is MNHNS and CDR2 SASEGT. This CDR3 comprises 16 residues. The V gene lost 4 bases and the J gene lost 0 bases, with 10 bases spanning the gap. The CDR3 DNA is TGTGCCAGCAGTGGCACCAGGGGCTCTGGGGCCAACGTCCTGACTTTC. Residues: CASSGTRGSGANVLTF.

This chain connects TRBV5-1 to TRBJ2-6; 7 bases map to TRBD1. There are 15 residues in the CDR3. The J segment lost 10 bases and the V segment lost 0 bases, leaving 7 bases of the junction unmatched. Germline V gene sequence: CDR1 SGHRS, CDR2 YFSETQ. The CDR3 bases are TGCGCCAGCAGCTTGGAGGGGGCGCATCTTAACGTCCTGACTTTC. It yields the protein CASSLEGAHLNVLTF.

V is TRBV7-2 and J is TRBJ2-5; D is unclear. The V end was cut by 2 bases, the J end by 1 base, with 5 bases between. The CDR3 extends over 13 amino acids. Per germline, CDR1 SGHTA and CDR2 FQGNSA. The CDR3 is CASSLTAQETQYF. The CDR3 coding sequence is TGTGCCAGCAGCTTAACAGCCCAAGAGACCCAGTACTTC. The whole variable domain, filled in from reference TRBV7-2 and TRBJ2-5, reads GAGVSQSPSNKVTEKGKDVELRCDPISGHTALYWYRQSLGQGLEFLIYFQGNSAPDKSGLPSDRFSAERTGGSVSTLTIQRTQQEDSAVYLCASSLTAQETQYFGPGTRLLVL.

The chain carries TRBV9 and TRBJ2-3; D not certain. Germline CDR1 SGDLS, CDR2 YYNGEE. Trimming stripped 2 bases from V and 1 base from J, with 14 bases between. The length of the CDR3 is 16 residues. CDR3 in DNA: TGTGCCAGCAGCGTGCGTTCCAGCGTCCGCACAGATACGCAGTATTTT. This encodes CASSVRSSVRTDTQYF.

The J gene is TRBJ2-2, the V gene TRBV7-9; a weak D match, TRBD1 (6 bases). The germline V gene encodes CDR1 SEHNR and CDR2 FQNEAQ (reference sequence). Trimming removed 4 bases at V and 4 bases at J, with 10 bases between. The CDR3 length is 14 residues. Here the CDR3 reads CASSSLGGTGELFF. The CDR3 nucleotides read TGTGCCAGCAGCTCCCTAGGGGGCACCGGGGAGCTGTTTTTT.

The chain employs TRBV5-1 and TRBJ2-1; TRBD2 might be the D (6 bases). V lost 0 bases and J 2 bases, leaving 9 bases between the germline ends. Per the germline V gene, CDR1 is SGHRS and CDR2 is YFSETQ. The CDR3 totals 15 residues. The CDR3 reads CASSLVGGPYNEQFF. Written as DNA, the CDR3 is TGCGCCAGCAGCTTGGTCGGGGGTCCCTACAATGAGCAGTTCTTC.

Turning to this clone: Other DNA sequences in the sample encode the same CDR3. The V call is TRBV7-9, the J call TRBJ1-1; D is ambiguous. This CDR3 is built from 13 residues. Per germline, CDR1 SEHNR and CDR2 FQNEAQ (reference sequence). Trimming took off 2 bases at V and 4 bases at J, with 8 bases between the two ends. CDR3 protein: CASSLLSGTEAFF. CDR3 coding DNA: TGTGCCAGCAGCTTATTATCCGGCACTGAAGCTTTCTTT.

The rearrangement joins TRBV20-1 to TRBJ2-5, with D tentatively TRBD1 (6 bases). Trimming shortened V by 3 bases and J by 9 bases, and 8 bases separated the two germline ends. The CDR3 is made up of 10 amino acids. CDR1 and CDR2 from the germline V gene are DFQATT and SNEGSKA (reference sequence). The CDR3 sequence: CSASKGAQYF. The CDR3 DNA is TGCAGTGCTAGTAAGGGGGCCCAGTACTTC.

This rearrangement joins TRBV5-4 to TRBJ1-3; D is unclear. V was cut by 0 bases and J by 0 bases, with 4 bases left in between. Germline V gives CDR1 SGHNT, CDR2 YYREEE (reference sequence). CDR3 length: 14 amino acids. CDR3 region: CASSLDNSGNTIYF. DNA of the CDR3: TGTGCCAGCAGCTTGGACAACTCTGGAAACACCATATATTTT.

CDR3 region: CASSLTGQGFQPQHF. The DNA for the CDR3 is TGTGCCAGCAGTTTAACGGGACAGGGCTTTCAGCCCCAGCATTTT. The chain employs TRBV27 and TRBJ1-5, with 9 nucleotides matching TRBD1. CDR3 length: 15 residues. Per germline, CDR1 MNHEY and CDR2 SMNVEV (reference sequence). V trimming: 2 bases; J trimming: 6 bases; junction bases outside the gene matches: 5.

J is TRBJ2-1 and V is TRBV29-1, with D perhaps matching TRBD2 (5 bases). Deletions cut 3 bases from V and 10 bases from J, with 16 bases between. The CDR3 contains 13 residues. Germline V gene sequence: CDR1 SQVTM, CDR2 ANQGSEA. The CDR3 DNA follows: TGCAGCGTTGATAGGACCGTAACGGGGGAGCAGTTCTTC. It is translated as CSVDRTVTGEQFF.

This rearrangement joins TRBV5-6 to TRBJ1-2, with D unclear. CDR1 SGHDT and CDR2 YYEEEE come from the germline V gene. The CDR3 covers 12 residues. V was clipped by 4 bases and J by 8 bases, with 12 bases between them. In DNA, the CDR3 is TGTGCCAGCAGCCTGACTGGTCGAGGCTACACCTTC. As protein: CASSLTGRGYTF.

Comment on this clone: Other DNA variants within this sample encode the same CDR3. The J gene is TRBJ1-6, the V gene TRBV18, with D possibly matching TRBD1 (6 bases). V lost 3 bases and J lost 2, with 14 bases in between. CDR1 and CDR2 from the germline V gene are KGHSH and LQKENI. The CDR3 totals 17 residues. For the CDR3, the DNA is TGTGCCAGCTCACCGGGGGCTTCAGGGGCCTATAATTCACCCCTCCACTTT. Translation gives CASSPGASGAYNSPLHF.

The chain carries TRBV5-1 and TRBJ1-1; no clear D. Trimming took 0 bases from V and 1 from J, leaving 7 bases between them. The CDR3 spans 14 residues. CDR1 and CDR2 from the germline V gene are SGHRS and YFSETQ. CDR3 loop: CASSLVAENTEAFF. For the CDR3, the DNA is TGCGCCAGCAGCTTGGTTGCAGAGAACACTGAAGCTTTCTTT. The full variable domain, with the rest looked up from reference TRBV5-1 and TRBJ1-1, is KAGVTQTPRYLIKTRGQQVTLSCSPISGHRSVSWYQQTPGQGLQFLFEYFSETQRNKGNFPGRFSGRQFSNSRSEMNVSTLELGDSALYLCASSLVAENTEAFFGQGTRLTVV.

This rearrangement joins TRBV9 to TRBJ1-3, with TRBD1 as a possible D gene (5 bases). Germline CDR1 is SGDLS and CDR2 is YYNGEE. The CDR3 length is 15 residues. V was clipped by 3 bases and J by 0 bases, with 10 bases between them. The CDR3 spells CASSAGSHSGNTIYF. The CDR3 DNA is TGTGCCAGCAGCGCAGGGTCACACTCTGGAAACACCATATATTTT.

This chain joins TRBV7-2 and TRBJ1-1, with D possibly TRBD1 on 6 matching bases. This CDR3 is built from 15 residues. Germline V gene data show CDR1 as SGHTA and CDR2 as FQGNSA. The V and J ends lost 1 base and 5 bases respectively, with 14 bases between them. The chain's CDR3 is CASSLVKGGATEAFF. The CDR3, as DNA: TGTGCCAGCAGCTTAGTTAAGGGGGGGGCGACTGAAGCTTTCTTT.

The CDR3 spells CASSLDGTGGDTQYF. The CDR3 DNA is TGTGCCAGCAGCTTAGATGGCACTGGCGGCGATACGCAGTATTTT. V is TRBV11-3 and J is TRBJ2-3; no clear D gene. This CDR3 spans 15 amino acids. The V end lost 0 bases, the J end lost 6 bases, and 13 bases lay between the germline ends. Germline lookup yields CDR1 SGHNT and CDR2 YENEEA. The variable domain in full, with the rest retrieved from reference TRBV11-3 and TRBJ2-3, is EAGVVQSPRYKIIEKKQPVAFWCNPISGHNTLYWYLQNLGQGPELLIRYENEEAVDDSQLPKDRFSAERLKGVDSTLKIQPAELGDSAVYLCASSLDGTGGDTQYFGPGTRLTVL.

This sequence joins TRBV30 and TRBJ2-1; 10 nucleotides match TRBD2. J lost 4 bases, V lost 0 bases, and 3 bases had no gene match. Germline V lookup: CDR1 GTSNPN, CDR2 SVGIG (reference sequence). The CDR3 length is 15 residues. DNA of the CDR3: TGTGCCTGGAGTGTACTAGCGGGGATATACAATGAGCAGTTCTTC. Amino acid sequence: CAWSVLAGIYNEQFF.

In this sample, this clone turned up once. The rearrangement uses TRBV2 and TRBJ1-1; TRBD1 is a possible D gene (6 bases). V lost 7 bases and J lost 5, with 17 bases in between. This CDR3 contains 14 residues. CDR1 and CDR2 from the germline V gene are SNHLY and FYNNEI. In DNA, the CDR3 is TGTGCCAGCACCACAAGGGGGGGAGGTACTGAAGCTTTCTTT. This codes for CASTTRGGGTEAFF.

This clone has only one observation. The rearrangement uses TRBV6-5 and TRBJ1-5, with D perhaps TRBD1 (6 bases). CDR1 and CDR2 (germline): MNHEY, SVGAGI. Trimming removed 6 bases at V and 5 bases at J, with 17 bases between. This CDR3 has 15 residues. In DNA, the CDR3 is TGTGCCAGCAGAGGGGACAATTTTAAAGATCAGCCCCAGCATTTT. Amino acid sequence: CASRGDNFKDQPQHF.

V and J are TRBV11-2 and TRBJ2-2, with TRBD2 identical over 13 bases. Germline V lookup: CDR1 SGHAT, CDR2 FQNNGV. The CDR3 contains 19 residues. V shed 3 bases, J shed 5 bases, and the junction held 12 bases outside the gene matches. CDR3 amino acids: CASSFRRPGLAGLTGELFF. CDR3 bases: TGTGCCAGCAGCTTTCGGCGCCCGGGACTAGCGGGGTTAACCGGGGAGCTGTTTTTT.

The chain employs TRBV5-1 and TRBJ1-4; 9 positions agree with TRBD1. The junction had 11 bases not matched to a gene; V was cut back by 0 bases and J by 8 bases. The CDR3 length is 17 residues. The germline CDR1 and CDR2 sequences are SGHRS and YFSETQ. The CDR3 protein is CASSLGSTGGKGEKLFF. The CDR3 region has the DNA TGCGCCAGCAGCTTGGGTTCGACAGGGGGAAAAGGCGAAAAACTGTTTTTT.

The CDR3 DNA is TGTGCCAGCAGCTTGCAGGGTGGCAATCAGCCCCAGCATTTT. Protein product: CASSLQGGNQPQHF. The V and J genes are TRBV5-5 and TRBJ1-5; D is possibly TRBD1 (5 bases). The V gene's germline CDR1 is SGHKS and CDR2 YYEKEE (reference sequence). This CDR3 is built from 14 residues. V lost 1 base and J 2 bases, leaving 7 bases between the germline ends. The entire variable domain, with the rest obtained from reference TRBV5-5 and TRBJ1-5, is as follows: DAGVTQSPTHLIKTRGQQVTLRCSPISGHKSVSWYQQVLGQGPQFIFQYYEKEERGRGNFPDRFSARQFPNYSSELNVNALLLGDSALYLCASSLQGGNQPQHFGDGTRLSIL.

J is TRBJ2-5 and V is TRBV7-8; no definite D call. The V end lost 5 bases, the J end lost 4 bases, and 17 bases lay between the germline ends. This CDR3 region has 15 residues. From germline, CDR1 is SGHVS and CDR2 FQNEAQ. The DNA for the CDR3 is TGTGCCAGCAGCCATAAACGGTCAGGCCGAGAGACCCAGTACTTC. Amino acids: CASSHKRSGRETQYF.

This CDR3 reads CASGLVTNRRRPGLGSYNEQFF. CDR3 nucleotide sequence: TGTGCTAGTGGTTTGGTGACTAACAGAAGAAGACCGGGACTAGGCTCCTACAATGAGCAGTTCTTC. The chain employs TRBV12-5 and TRBJ2-1; 8 bases fit TRBD2. This CDR3 has 22 residues. Germline CDR1 is LGHNT and CDR2 is FRNRAP. With 0 bases clipped from V and 0 bases from J, the junction kept 19 bases outside the gene matches.

This clone was found a few times. V gene TRBV6-1 combines with J gene TRBJ1-2, with 8 bases that match TRBD1. Looked up from germline, CDR1 is MNHNS and CDR2 is SASEGT. V lost 7 bases and J lost 3; bases outside the gene matches: 4. The CDR3 loop spans 13 amino acids. The CDR3 sequence: CASNIQGDYGYTF. For the CDR3, the DNA is TGTGCCAGCAACATACAGGGGGACTATGGCTACACCTTC.

CDR3 sequence reads: CASSLDAGRETQYF. Here the CDR3 DNA reads TGCGCCAGCAGCTTGGACGCGGGCCGCGAGACCCAGTACTTC. J is TRBJ2-5 and V is TRBV5-1; the D gene is possibly TRBD2 (5 bases). The CDR3 length is 14 residues. Germline loops: CDR1 SGHRS, CDR2 YFSETQ. V was clipped by 0 bases and J by 5 bases, with 11 bases between them.

The chain recombines TRBV11-1 with TRBJ2-1, with TRBD1 matching over 7 bases. The J segment lost 4 bases and the V segment lost 8 bases, leaving 14 bases of the junction unmatched. CDR1 and CDR2 from the germline V gene are SGHAT and FQDESV (reference sequence). There are 16 residues in the CDR3. CDR3 amino acids: CASGTFGDSVYNEQFF. CDR3 DNA sequence: TGTGCCAGCGGAACCTTCGGGGACAGCGTTTACAATGAGCAGTTCTTC. Supplemented by reference TRBV11-1 and TRBJ2-1, the full variable domain reads EAEVAQSPRYKITEKSQAVAFWCDPISGHATLYWYRQILGQGPELLVQFQDESVVDDSQLPKDRFSAERLKGVDSTLKIQPAELGDSAMYLCASGTFGDSVYNEQFFGPGTRLTVL.

The chain couples TRBV5-1 to TRBJ2-5; D may be TRBD2 (6 bases). CDR1 is SGHRS and CDR2 is YFSETQ in the germline V gene. Trimming pared 4 bases from V and 2 bases from J, leaving 18 bases between. The CDR3 is made up of 16 amino acids. CDR3 residues: CASSPQEGAPQETQYF. CDR3 DNA: TGCGCCAGCAGCCCCCAGGAGGGTGCACCTCAAGAGACCCAGTACTTC.

This clone showed up just once. The V and J genes are TRBV29-1 and TRBJ2-5; 9 positions match TRBD2. V lost 5 bases, J lost 9 bases, and 10 bases stayed unmatched. The CDR3 runs 13 residues. Germline CDR1 is SQVTM and CDR2 is ANQGSEA. DNA for the CDR3: TGCAGCGTTAGTAGCGGGGGAGACCGGCCCCAGTACTTC. Its translation is CSVSSGGDRPQYF.

The rearrangement joins TRBV9 to TRBJ2-2; no clear D gene. The CDR3 is made up of 15 amino acids. Germline CDR1 reads SGDLS; CDR2 reads YYNGEE. V was pared by 0 bases and J by 6 bases, with 12 bases between. DNA for the CDR3: TGTGCCAGCAGCGTAGGTTCCCTCCGGGCCGGGGAGCTGTTTTTT. It is translated as CASSVGSLRAGELFF.

Points on this clone: Different DNA sequences within this sample yield the same CDR3. The rearrangement joins TRBV6-1 to TRBJ1-6, with TRBD1 matching 9 bases. Trimming removed 5 bases from V and 7 bases from J; junction bases left unmatched: 6. CDR3 length: 15 amino acids. Germline loops: CDR1 MNHNS, CDR2 SASEGT. CDR3: CASSPGTGTNSPLHF. In DNA form, the CDR3 reads TGTGCCAGCAGTCCCGGGACAGGGACGAATTCACCCCTCCACTTT.